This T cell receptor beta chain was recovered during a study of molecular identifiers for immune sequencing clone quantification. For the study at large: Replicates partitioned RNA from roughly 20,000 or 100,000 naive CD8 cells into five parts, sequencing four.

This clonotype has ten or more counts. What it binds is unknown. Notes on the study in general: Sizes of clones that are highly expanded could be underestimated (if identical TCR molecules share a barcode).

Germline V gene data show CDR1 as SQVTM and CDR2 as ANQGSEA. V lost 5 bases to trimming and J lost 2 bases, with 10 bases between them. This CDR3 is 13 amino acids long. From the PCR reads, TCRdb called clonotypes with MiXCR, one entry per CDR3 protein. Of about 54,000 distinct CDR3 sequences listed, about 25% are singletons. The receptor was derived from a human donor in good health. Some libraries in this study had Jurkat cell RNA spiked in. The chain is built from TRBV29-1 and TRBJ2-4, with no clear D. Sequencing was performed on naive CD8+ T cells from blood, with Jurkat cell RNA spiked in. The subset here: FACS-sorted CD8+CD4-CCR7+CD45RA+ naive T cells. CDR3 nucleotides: TGCAGCGTTCACACCCCAACCAAAAACATTCAGTACTTC. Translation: CSVHTPTKNIQYF.